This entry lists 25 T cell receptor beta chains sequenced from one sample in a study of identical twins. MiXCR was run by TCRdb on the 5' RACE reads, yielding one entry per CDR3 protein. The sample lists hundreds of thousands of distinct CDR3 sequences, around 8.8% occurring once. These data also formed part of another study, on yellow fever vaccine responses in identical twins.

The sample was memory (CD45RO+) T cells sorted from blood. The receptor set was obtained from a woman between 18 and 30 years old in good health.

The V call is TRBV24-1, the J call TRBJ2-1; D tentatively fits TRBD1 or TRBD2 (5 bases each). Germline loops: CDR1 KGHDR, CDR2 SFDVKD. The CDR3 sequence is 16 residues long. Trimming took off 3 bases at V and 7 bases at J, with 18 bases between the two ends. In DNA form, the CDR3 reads TGTGCCACCAGTGATACACCCGGGATGGGGACGAATGAGCAGTTCTTC. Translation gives CATSDTPGMGTNEQFF.

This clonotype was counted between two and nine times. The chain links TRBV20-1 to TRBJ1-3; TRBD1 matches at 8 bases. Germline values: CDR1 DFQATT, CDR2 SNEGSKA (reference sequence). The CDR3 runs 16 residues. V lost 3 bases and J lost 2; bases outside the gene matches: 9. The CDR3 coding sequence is TGCAGTGCTAGCGCTACAGGGGGATCTGCTGGAAACACCATATATTTT. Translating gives CSASATGGSAGNTIYF.

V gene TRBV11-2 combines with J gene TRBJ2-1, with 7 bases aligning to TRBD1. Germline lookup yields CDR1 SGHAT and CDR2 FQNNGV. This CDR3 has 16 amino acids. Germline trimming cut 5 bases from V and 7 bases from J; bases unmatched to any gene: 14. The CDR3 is CASSVINQQGSNEQFF. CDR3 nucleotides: TGTGCCAGCAGCGTGATAAACCAACAGGGGTCAAATGAGCAGTTCTTC.

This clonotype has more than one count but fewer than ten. Here the CDR3 DNA reads TGCAGTGCGCCGAAGACTCTGGGTTCACCCCTCCACTTT. Protein sequence: CSAPKTLGSPLHF. The genes are TRBV20-1 and TRBJ1-6, with D hard to call. Germline lookup yields CDR1 DFQATT and CDR2 SNEGSKA (reference sequence). The CDR3 totals 13 residues. Trimming took 6 bases from V and 9 from J, leaving 15 bases between them.

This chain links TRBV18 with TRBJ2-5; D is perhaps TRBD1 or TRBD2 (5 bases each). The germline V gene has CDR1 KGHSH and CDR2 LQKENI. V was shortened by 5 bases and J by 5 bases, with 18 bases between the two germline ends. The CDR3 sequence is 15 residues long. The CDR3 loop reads CASSAKGPPGETQYF. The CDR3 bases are TGTGCCAGCTCAGCAAAGGGACCGCCCGGGGAGACCCAGTACTTC.

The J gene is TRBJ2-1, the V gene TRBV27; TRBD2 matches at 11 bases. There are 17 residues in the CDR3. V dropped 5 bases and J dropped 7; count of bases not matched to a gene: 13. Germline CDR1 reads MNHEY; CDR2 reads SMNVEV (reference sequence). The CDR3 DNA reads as TGTGCCAGCAGTGCCCTCCTGACTAGCGGGAACGCGAATGAGCAGTTCTTC. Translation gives CASSALLTSGNANEQFF.

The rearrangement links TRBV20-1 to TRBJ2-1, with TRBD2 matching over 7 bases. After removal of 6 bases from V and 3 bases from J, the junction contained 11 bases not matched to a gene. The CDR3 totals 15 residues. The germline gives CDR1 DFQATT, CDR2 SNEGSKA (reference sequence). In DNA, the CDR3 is TGCAGTGCCCGAGGCCGTAGCGGGTACTACAATGAGCAGTTCTTC. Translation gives CSARGRSGYYNEQFF.

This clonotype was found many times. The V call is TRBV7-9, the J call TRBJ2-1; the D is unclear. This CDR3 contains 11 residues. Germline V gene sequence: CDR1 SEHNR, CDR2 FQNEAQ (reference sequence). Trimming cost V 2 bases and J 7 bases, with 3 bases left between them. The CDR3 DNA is TGTGCCAGCAGCTTACAGAATGAGCAGTTCTTC. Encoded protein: CASSLQNEQFF.

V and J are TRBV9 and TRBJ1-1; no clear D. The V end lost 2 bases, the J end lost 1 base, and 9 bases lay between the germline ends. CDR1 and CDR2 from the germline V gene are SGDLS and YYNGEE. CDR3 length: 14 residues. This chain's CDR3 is CASSVGMGNTEAFF. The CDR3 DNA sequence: TGTGCCAGCAGCGTTGGGATGGGGAACACTGAAGCTTTCTTT.

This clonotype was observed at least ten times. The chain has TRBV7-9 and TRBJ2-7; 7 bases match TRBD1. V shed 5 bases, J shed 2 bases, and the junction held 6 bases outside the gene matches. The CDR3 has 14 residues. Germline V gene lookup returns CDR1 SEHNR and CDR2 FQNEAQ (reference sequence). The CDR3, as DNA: TGTGCCAGCAGCCCGACAGGGCTGACCTACGAGCAGTACTTC. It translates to CASSPTGLTYEQYF.

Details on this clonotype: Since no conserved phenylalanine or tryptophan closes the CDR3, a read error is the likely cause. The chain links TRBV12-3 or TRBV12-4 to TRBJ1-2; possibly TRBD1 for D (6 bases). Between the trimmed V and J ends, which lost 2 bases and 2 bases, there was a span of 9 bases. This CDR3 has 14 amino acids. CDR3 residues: CASSLSQGNYGYTV. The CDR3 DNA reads TGTGCCAGCAGTTTAAGTCAGGGGAACTATGGCTACACCGTC.

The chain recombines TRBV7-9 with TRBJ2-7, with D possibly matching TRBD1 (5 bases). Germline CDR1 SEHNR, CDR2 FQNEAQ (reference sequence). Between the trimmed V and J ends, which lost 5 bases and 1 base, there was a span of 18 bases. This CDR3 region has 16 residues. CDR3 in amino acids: CASSPFEEKGSYEQYF. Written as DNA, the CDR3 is TGTGCCAGCAGCCCTTTTGAGGAAAAGGGGTCCTACGAGCAGTACTTC.

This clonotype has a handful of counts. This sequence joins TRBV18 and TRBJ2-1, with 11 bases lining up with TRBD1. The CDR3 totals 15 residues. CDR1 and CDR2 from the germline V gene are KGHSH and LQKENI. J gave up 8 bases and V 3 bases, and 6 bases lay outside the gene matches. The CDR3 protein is CASSPRTGGSDEQFF. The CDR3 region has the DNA TGTGCCAGCTCACCCAGGACAGGGGGCTCGGATGAGCAGTTCTTC.

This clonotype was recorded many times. In nucleotides, the CDR3 is TGTGCCAGCAGCTTAGCGCGGGGGACCCAGTATGGCTACACCTTC. This translates into CASSLARGTQYGYTF. This chain uses TRBV7-2 with TRBJ1-2; TRBD1 might be the D (5 bases). The CDR3 is made up of 15 amino acids. V was clipped by 0 bases and J by 5 bases, with 13 bases between them. Germline-derived CDR1 and CDR2 are SGHTA and FQGNSA.

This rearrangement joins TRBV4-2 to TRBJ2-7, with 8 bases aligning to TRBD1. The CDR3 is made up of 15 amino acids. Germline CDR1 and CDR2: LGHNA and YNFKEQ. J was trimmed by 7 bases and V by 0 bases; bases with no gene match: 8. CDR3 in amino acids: CASSQDVQGAGEQYF. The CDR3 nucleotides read TGTGCCAGCAGCCAAGATGTCCAGGGGGCGGGGGAGCAGTACTTC.

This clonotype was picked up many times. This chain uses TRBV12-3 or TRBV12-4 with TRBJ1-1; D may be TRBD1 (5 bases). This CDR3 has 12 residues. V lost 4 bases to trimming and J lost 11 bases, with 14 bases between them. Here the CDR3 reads CASSSYAGGAFF. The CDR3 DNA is TGTGCCAGCAGTTCATATGCGGGGGGTGCTTTCTTT.

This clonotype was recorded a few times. This chain's CDR3 is CASSQAGSGETQYF. The DNA of the CDR3 is TGTGCCAGCAGCCAAGCGGGGTCTGGAGAGACCCAGTACTTC. V and J are TRBV3-1 and TRBJ2-5; a possible D gene is TRBD2 (5 bases). CDR3 length: 14 residues. The germline gives CDR1 LGHDT, CDR2 YNNKEL (reference sequence). Trimming cost V 1 base and J 4 bases, with 10 bases left between them.

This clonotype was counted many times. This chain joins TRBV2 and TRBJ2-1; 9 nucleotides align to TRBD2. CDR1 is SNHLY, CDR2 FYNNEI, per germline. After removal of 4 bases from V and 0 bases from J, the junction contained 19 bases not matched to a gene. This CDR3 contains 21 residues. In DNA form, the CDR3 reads TGTGCCAGCAGTGGGGGGCTAGCGGGACCCACCACCCAGAGCTCCTACAATGAGCAGTTCTTC. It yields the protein CASSGGLAGPTTQSSYNEQFF.

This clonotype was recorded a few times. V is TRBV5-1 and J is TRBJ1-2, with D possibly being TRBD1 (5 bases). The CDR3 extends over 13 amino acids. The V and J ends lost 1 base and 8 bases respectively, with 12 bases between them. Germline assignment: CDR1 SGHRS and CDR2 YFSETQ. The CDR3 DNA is TGCGCCAGCAGCTTGAGCCAGGGTAGCGGCTACACCTTC. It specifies CASSLSQGSGYTF.

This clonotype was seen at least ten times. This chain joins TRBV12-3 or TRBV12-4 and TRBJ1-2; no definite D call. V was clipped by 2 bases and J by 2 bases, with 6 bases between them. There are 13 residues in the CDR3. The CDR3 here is CASSLKVNYGYTF. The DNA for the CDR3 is TGTGCCAGCAGTTTAAAGGTGAACTATGGCTACACCTTC.

CDR3 nucleotide sequence: TGTGCCAGCAGTCCCGGAGGACAGGGGAACACTGAAGCTTTCTTT. Translating it yields CASSPGGQGNTEAFF. This chain joins TRBV7-9 and TRBJ1-1, with 8 bases matching TRBD1. Trimming removed 6 bases from V and 1 base from J; junction bases left unmatched: 7. Germline V gene sequence: CDR1 SEHNR, CDR2 FQNEAQ (reference sequence). The CDR3 runs to 15 residues.

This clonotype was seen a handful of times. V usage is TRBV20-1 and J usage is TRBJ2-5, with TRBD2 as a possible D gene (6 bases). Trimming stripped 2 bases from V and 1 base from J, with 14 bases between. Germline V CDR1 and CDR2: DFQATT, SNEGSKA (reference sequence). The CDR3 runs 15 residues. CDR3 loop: CSARPSEGLQETQYF. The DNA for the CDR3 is TGCAGTGCTAGACCCAGCGAGGGACTCCAAGAGACCCAGTACTTC.

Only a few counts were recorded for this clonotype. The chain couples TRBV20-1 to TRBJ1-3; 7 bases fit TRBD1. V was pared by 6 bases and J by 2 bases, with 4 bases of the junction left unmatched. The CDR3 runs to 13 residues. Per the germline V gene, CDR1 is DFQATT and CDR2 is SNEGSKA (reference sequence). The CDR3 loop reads CSATQGTGNTIYF. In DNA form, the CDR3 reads TGCAGTGCCACACAGGGGACTGGAAACACCATATATTTT.

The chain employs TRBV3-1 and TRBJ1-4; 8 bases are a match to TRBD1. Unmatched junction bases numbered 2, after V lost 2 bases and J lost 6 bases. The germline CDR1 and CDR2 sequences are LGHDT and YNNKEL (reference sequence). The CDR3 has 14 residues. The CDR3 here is CASSQQGADEKLFF. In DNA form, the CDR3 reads TGTGCCAGCAGCCAACAGGGGGCGGATGAAAAACTGTTTTTT.

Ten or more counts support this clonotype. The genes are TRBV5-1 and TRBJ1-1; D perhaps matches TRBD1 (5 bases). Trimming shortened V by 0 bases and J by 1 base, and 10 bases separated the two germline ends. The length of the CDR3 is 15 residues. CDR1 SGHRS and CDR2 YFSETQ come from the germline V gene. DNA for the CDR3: TGCGCCAGCAGCTTGGCATCAGGGCGGAACACTGAAGCTTTCTTT. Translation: CASSLASGRNTEAFF.